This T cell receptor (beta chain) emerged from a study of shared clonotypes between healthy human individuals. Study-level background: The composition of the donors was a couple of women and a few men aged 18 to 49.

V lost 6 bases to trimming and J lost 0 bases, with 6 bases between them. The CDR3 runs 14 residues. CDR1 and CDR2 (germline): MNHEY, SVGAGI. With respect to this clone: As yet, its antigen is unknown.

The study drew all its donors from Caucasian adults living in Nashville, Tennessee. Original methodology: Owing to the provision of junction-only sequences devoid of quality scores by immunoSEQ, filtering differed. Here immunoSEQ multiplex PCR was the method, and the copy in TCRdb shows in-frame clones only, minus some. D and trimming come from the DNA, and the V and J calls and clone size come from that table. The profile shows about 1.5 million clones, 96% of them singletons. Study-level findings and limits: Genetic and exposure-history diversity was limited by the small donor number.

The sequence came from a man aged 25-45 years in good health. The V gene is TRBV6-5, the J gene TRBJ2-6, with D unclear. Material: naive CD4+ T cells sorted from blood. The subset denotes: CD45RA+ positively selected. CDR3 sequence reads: CASSKSSGANVLTF. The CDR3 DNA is TGTGCCAGCAGCAAGTCCTCTGGGGCCAACGTCCTGACTTTC.